The 27 T cell receptor beta chains reported below all come from one sample, sequenced in a study of cytotoxic CD8 clonotypes in ibrutinib-treated CLL. Assay used: immunoSEQ multiplex PCR; TCRdb lists only in-frame clones, some missing. Of about 85,000 clones detected, roughly three quarters appear once; the ten largest clones hold about 4.8%. The material sequenced was PBMCs, taken after 12 months of ibrutinib treatment. The receptors were gathered from a human donor with chronic lymphocytic leukemia.

This rearrangement joins TRBV7-3 to TRBJ2-7; D is unclear. The CDR3 has 13 amino acids. The V end lost 5 bases, the J end lost 7 bases, and 15 bases lay between the germline ends. Germline values: CDR1 SGHTA, CDR2 FQGTGA. CDR3 protein: CASSPQAAAEQYF. CDR3 coding DNA: TGTGCCAGCAGCCCGCAGGCCGCGGCGGAGCAGTACTTC.

This chain links TRBV28 with TRBJ2-3; the D gene is possibly TRBD1 (5 bases). CDR3 length equals 14 residues. With 10 bases removed from V and 4 bases from J, the gap between germline ends came to 18 bases. CDR1 is MDHEN and CDR2 is SYDVKM in the germline V gene. The chain's CDR3 is CATAGLLPADTQYF. The CDR3 DNA sequence: TGTGCCACCGCAGGGCTCCTGCCTGCAGATACGCAGTATTTT.

This clone was detected a few times. The chain carries TRBV6-1 and TRBJ2-5; maybe TRBD2 (6 bases). In germline, CDR1 is MNHNS, CDR2 SASEGT. V shed 1 base and J shed 4 bases, with 10 bases lying between them. The CDR3 runs to 14 residues. The CDR3 spells CASSEGGGAETQYF. The CDR3 coding sequence is TGTGCCAGCAGTGAAGGTGGAGGGGCAGAGACCCAGTACTTC.

The rearrangement links TRBV7-2 to TRBJ2-3; D may be TRBD1 or TRBD2 (5 bases each). The germline CDR1 and CDR2 sequences are SGHTA and FQGNSA. V was pared by 1 base and J by 2 bases, with 13 bases between. The CDR3 extends over 16 amino acids. CDR3 DNA: TGTGCCAGCAGCTTAGAGGGGACGTCCTACACAGATACGCAGTATTTT. This codes for CASSLEGTSYTDTQYF.

The chain joins TRBV7-3 to TRBJ2-3; 8 nucleotides align to TRBD1. Germline CDR1 SGHTA, CDR2 FQGTGA. This CDR3 has 13 residues. Unmatched junction bases numbered 1, after V lost 4 bases and J lost 4 bases. The CDR3 nucleotides are TGTGCCAGCAGCTCACAGGGGGCAGATACGCAGTATTTT. Translation: CASSSQGADTQYF.

The chain carries TRBV7-9 and TRBJ2-1, with D perhaps TRBD2 (6 bases). This CDR3 is built from 15 residues. Trimming stripped 11 bases from V and 5 bases from J, with 22 bases between. Germline CDR1 reads SEHNR; CDR2 reads FQNEAQ (reference sequence). CDR3 loop: CAGQARRAWDNEQFF. In DNA, the CDR3 is TGTGCCGGACAAGCGAGGAGGGCCTGGGACAATGAGCAGTTCTTC.

Many counts were recorded for this clone. The V call is TRBV7-9, the J call TRBJ1-5, with a weak D call TRBD1 (5 bases). The CDR3 extends over 18 amino acids. The V and J ends lost 5 bases and 0 bases respectively, with 20 bases between them. CDR1 and CDR2 from the germline V gene are SEHNR and FQNEAQ (reference sequence). The CDR3 spells CASSQWDGASYSNQPQHF. The CDR3 nucleotides are TGTGCCAGCAGCCAGTGGGACGGGGCCTCCTATAGCAATCAGCCCCAGCATTTT.

The chain uses TRBV19 and TRBJ2-7; D possibly corresponds to TRBD1 (6 bases). The CDR3 is made up of 14 amino acids. Trimming took 1 base from V and 6 from J, leaving 13 bases between them. Germline V gene lookup returns CDR1 LNHDA and CDR2 SQIVND (reference sequence). The CDR3 loop reads CASSIGGPVGEQYF. The CDR3 nucleotides are TGTGCCAGTAGTATAGGGGGGCCCGTTGGCGAGCAGTACTTC.

The chain uses TRBV6-6 and TRBJ2-4; no definite D call. The V gene's germline CDR1 is MNHNY and CDR2 SVGAGI (reference sequence). V was clipped by 8 bases and J by 1 base, with 6 bases between them. This CDR3 spans 12 amino acids. DNA for the CDR3: TGTGCCAGCGGTGAGGCCAAAAACATTCAGTACTTC. Residues: CASGEAKNIQYF.

The CDR3 reads CASSPAARAGNTIYF. The CDR3, as DNA: TGTGCCAGCAGCCCAGCGGCCCGCGCTGGAAACACCATATATTTT. The chain has TRBV5-6 and TRBJ1-3; D is unclear. This CDR3 region has 15 residues. V shed 4 bases and J shed 2 bases, with 13 bases lying between them. Looked up from germline, CDR1 is SGHDT and CDR2 is YYEEEE.

The V and J genes are TRBV7-2 and TRBJ2-2, with D perhaps matching TRBD1 or TRBD2 (6 bases each). This CDR3 is 17 amino acids long. CDR1 is SGHTA, CDR2 FQGNSA, per germline. Trimming removed 5 bases from V and 8 bases from J, with 24 bases in between. This chain's CDR3 is CASSSTGAPSIEGELFF. CDR3 DNA: TGTGCCAGCAGCAGCACGGGGGCGCCTTCGATAGAGGGGGAGCTGTTTTTT.

This clone was found many times. The CDR3 coding sequence is TGTGCCAGCAGCTCGCCGTTGGGGGCCACCGGGGAGCTGTTTTTT. Translated: CASSSPLGATGELFF. The V gene is TRBV7-9, the J gene TRBJ2-2; D is possibly TRBD1 (6 bases). CDR1 and CDR2 from the germline V gene are SEHNR and FQNEAQ (reference sequence). This CDR3 contains 15 residues. Trimming pared 4 bases from V and 4 bases from J, leaving 13 bases between. Combining the CDR3 with reference TRBV7-9 and TRBJ2-2 gives the whole variable domain DTGVSQNPRHKITKRGQNVTFRCDPISEHNRLYWYRQTLGQGPEFLTYFQNEAQLEKSRLLSDRFSAERPKGSFSTLEIQRTEQGDSAMYLCASSSPLGATGELFFGEGSRLTVL.

This chain joins TRBV7-2 and TRBJ2-5; 7 bases agree with TRBD1. CDR3 length equals 14 residues. Germline V gives CDR1 SGHTA, CDR2 FQGNSA. The V segment lost 2 bases and the J segment 7 bases; nucleotides outside the gene matches: 7. The CDR3 spells CASSLSRPGGTQYF. DNA for the CDR3: TGTGCCAGCAGCTTATCTCGGCCAGGGGGGACCCAGTACTTC.

This clone was observed a single time. The chain recombines TRBV7-6 with TRBJ2-1, with 15 positions matching TRBD2. J was trimmed by 12 bases and V by 3 bases; bases with no gene match: 3. Germline V CDR1 and CDR2: SGHVS, FNYEAQ. The CDR3 runs to 14 residues. The CDR3 DNA reads TGTGCCAGCAGCTTGGAGGGACTAGCGGGAGGGCAGTTCTTC. This encodes CASSLEGLAGGQFF.

The V gene is TRBV18, the J gene TRBJ2-1, with TRBD2 as a possible D gene (6 bases). Trimming took off 3 bases at V and 8 bases at J, with 14 bases between the two ends. CDR1 and CDR2 from the germline V gene are KGHSH and LQKENI. This CDR3 is 14 amino acids long. CDR3 sequence reads: CASSPPAGSYEQFF. The DNA for the CDR3 is TGTGCCAGCTCACCCCCTGCGGGGTCCTATGAGCAGTTCTTC.

The V call is TRBV10-1, the J call TRBJ2-1; possibly TRBD2 for D (6 bases). Per the germline V gene, CDR1 is WNHNN and CDR2 is SYGVQD (reference sequence). Trimming stripped 7 bases from V and 5 bases from J, with 12 bases between. The CDR3 sequence is 13 residues long. CDR3 in amino acids: CASTGGRNNEQFF. The CDR3 nucleotides read TGCGCCAGCACCGGGGGAAGGAACAATGAGCAGTTCTTC.

The chain employs TRBV5-1 and TRBJ2-3; D possibly uses TRBD1 or TRBD2 (5 bases each). Deletions cut 3 bases from V and 2 bases from J, with 10 bases between. CDR1 is SGHRS, CDR2 YFSETQ, per germline. This CDR3 spans 14 amino acids. CDR3 loop: CASSWDPTTDTQYF. The CDR3 nucleotides read TGCGCCAGCAGCTGGGACCCGACCACAGATACGCAGTATTTT.

The chain employs TRBV28 and TRBJ1-1, with D possibly matching TRBD1 (5 bases). With 4 bases removed from V and 7 bases from J, the gap between germline ends came to 22 bases. The CDR3 runs 16 residues. Looked up from germline, CDR1 is MDHEN and CDR2 is SYDVKM. CDR3 protein: CASSSVDGGTVGEAFF. CDR3 sequence (DNA): TGTGCCAGCAGTTCGGTGGACGGCGGGACGGTCGGTGAAGCTTTCTTT.

V is TRBV28 and J is TRBJ1-1; TRBD1 matches at 8 bases. Germline V CDR1 and CDR2: MDHEN, SYDVKM. V was pared by 5 bases and J by 8 bases, with 4 bases of the junction left unmatched. The CDR3 totals 12 residues. The CDR3 reads CASSIRDREAFF. CDR3 bases: TGTGCCAGCAGTATCCGGGACAGGGAAGCTTTCTTT.

The J gene is TRBJ2-7, the V gene TRBV11-2; D possibly corresponds to TRBD2 (6 bases). Germline assignment: CDR1 SGHAT and CDR2 FQNNGV. This CDR3 region has 15 residues. Trimming removed 1 base at V and 3 bases at J, with 13 bases between. The chain's CDR3 is CASSLGRGRGYEQYF. The CDR3 coding sequence is TGTGCCAGCAGCTTAGGTCGGGGGAGAGGCTACGAGCAGTACTTC.

The chain carries TRBV30 and TRBJ1-2, with no clear D. The CDR3 contains 12 residues. V lost 6 bases to trimming and J lost 5 bases, with 13 bases between them. Per germline, CDR1 GTSNPN and CDR2 SVGIG (reference sequence). Here the CDR3 DNA reads TGTGCCTGCTATTGGCCGGTGTATGGCTACACCTTC. Encoded protein: CACYWPVYGYTF.

The chain couples TRBV6-5 to TRBJ2-5; 7 nucleotides match TRBD2. The CDR3 loop spans 14 amino acids. V was clipped by 6 bases and J by 3 bases; unmatched bases: 7. Looked up from germline, CDR1 is MNHEY and CDR2 is SVGAGI. The chain's CDR3 is CASRSLGGKETQYF. The CDR3 nucleotides read TGTGCCAGCAGAAGCCTGGGAGGGAAAGAGACCCAGTACTTC.

The V and J genes are TRBV13 and TRBJ2-1, with TRBD2 matching 12 bases. Per the germline V gene, CDR1 is PRHDT and CDR2 is FYEKMQ (reference sequence). The J segment lost 9 bases and the V segment lost 5 bases, leaving 17 bases of the junction unmatched. This CDR3 is built from 18 residues. The CDR3 DNA reads as TGTGCCAGCAGCCCGCCGGGGGCTAGCGGGAGGGCTAGGGTTGAGCAGTTCTTC. This codes for CASSPPGASGRARVEQFF.

V usage is TRBV6-6 and J usage is TRBJ1-5, with D uncertain. In germline, CDR1 is MNHNY, CDR2 SVGAGI (reference sequence). The CDR3 sequence is 13 residues long. Trimming pared 2 bases from V and 13 bases from J, leaving 15 bases between. In nucleotides, the CDR3 is TGTGCCAGCAGTTACCCCGCCGACCAAATTCAGCATTTT. Its protein product is CASSYPADQIQHF.

The CDR3 DNA is TGTGCCAGCTCACCCCCCACCAATGAGCAGTTCTTC. It specifies CASSPPTNEQFF. The chain uses TRBV18 and TRBJ2-1; no clear D. This CDR3 has 12 amino acids. V lost 3 bases and J 6 bases, leaving 6 bases between the germline ends. Germline lookup yields CDR1 KGHSH and CDR2 LQKENI.

The gene calls are TRBV7-2 and TRBJ2-7; weak D call: TRBD1 (6 bases). The CDR3 covers 15 residues. Germline assignment: CDR1 SGHTA and CDR2 FQGNSA. V was clipped by 5 bases and J by 3 bases, with 17 bases between them. The CDR3 spells CASSPNPGEVYEQYF. DNA of the CDR3: TGTGCCAGCAGCCCAAACCCAGGGGAAGTCTACGAGCAGTACTTC.

The V gene is TRBV2, the J gene TRBJ1-5; D not certain. Germline V CDR1 and CDR2: SNHLY, FYNNEI. The CDR3 length is 14 residues. V gave up 6 bases and J gave up 4 bases, with 13 bases separating them. The CDR3 DNA reads as TGTGCCAGCAGGGGCCGGGAGTGGAATCAGCCCCAGCATTTT. As protein: CASRGREWNQPQHF.